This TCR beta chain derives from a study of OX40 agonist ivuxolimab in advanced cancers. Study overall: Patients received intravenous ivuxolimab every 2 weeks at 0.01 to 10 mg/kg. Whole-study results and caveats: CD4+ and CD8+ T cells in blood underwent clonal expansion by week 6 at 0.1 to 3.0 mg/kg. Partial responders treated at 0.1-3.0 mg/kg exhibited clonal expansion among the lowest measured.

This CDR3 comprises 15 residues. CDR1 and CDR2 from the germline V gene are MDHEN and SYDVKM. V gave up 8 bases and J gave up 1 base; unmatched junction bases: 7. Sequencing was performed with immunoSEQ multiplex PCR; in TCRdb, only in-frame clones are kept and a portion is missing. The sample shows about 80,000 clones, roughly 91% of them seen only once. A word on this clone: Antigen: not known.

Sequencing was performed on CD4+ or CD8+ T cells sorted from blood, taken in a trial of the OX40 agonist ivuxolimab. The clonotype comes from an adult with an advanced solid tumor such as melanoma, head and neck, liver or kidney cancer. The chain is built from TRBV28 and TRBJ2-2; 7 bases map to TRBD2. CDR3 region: CASHASGVNTGELFF. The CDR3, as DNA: TGTGCCAGCCACGCGAGCGGGGTGAACACCGGGGAGCTGTTTTTT.